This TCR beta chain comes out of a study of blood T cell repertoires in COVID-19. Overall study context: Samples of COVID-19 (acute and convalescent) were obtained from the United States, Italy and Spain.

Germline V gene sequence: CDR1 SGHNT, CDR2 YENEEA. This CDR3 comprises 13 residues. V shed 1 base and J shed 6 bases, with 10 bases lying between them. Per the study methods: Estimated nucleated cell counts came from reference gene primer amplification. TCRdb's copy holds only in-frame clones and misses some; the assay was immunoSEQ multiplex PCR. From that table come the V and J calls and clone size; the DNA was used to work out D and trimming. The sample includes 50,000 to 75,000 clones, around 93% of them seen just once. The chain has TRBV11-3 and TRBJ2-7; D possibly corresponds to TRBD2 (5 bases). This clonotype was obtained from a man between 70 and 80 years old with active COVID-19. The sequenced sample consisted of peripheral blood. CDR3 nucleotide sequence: TGTGCCAGCAGCTTAGGGCGGAGGATCGAGCAGTACTTC. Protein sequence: CASSLGRRIEQYF.